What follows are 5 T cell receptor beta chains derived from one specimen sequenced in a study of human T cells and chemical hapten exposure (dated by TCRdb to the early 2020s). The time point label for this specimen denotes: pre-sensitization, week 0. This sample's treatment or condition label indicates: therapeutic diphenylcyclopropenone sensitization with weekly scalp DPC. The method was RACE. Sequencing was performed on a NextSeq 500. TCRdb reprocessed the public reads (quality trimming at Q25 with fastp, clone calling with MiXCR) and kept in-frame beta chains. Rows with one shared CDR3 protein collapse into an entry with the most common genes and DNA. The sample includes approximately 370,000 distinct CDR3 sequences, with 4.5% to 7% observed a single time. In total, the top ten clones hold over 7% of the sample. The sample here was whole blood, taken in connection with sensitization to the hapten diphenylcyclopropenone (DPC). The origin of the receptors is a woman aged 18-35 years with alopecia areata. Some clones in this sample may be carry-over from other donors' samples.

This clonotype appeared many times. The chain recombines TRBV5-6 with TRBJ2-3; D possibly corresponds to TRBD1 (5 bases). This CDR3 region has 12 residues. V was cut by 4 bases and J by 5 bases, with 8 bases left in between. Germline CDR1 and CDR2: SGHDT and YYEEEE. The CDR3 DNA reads TGTGCCAGCAGCCCAGGGTTAGATACGCAGTATTTT. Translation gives CASSPGLDTQYF.

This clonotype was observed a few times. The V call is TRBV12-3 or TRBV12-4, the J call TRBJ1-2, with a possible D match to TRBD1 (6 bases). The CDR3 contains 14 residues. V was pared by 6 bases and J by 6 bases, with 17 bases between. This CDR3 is CASSPLMAGDGYTF. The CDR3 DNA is TGTGCCAGCAGCCCCCTTATGGCAGGGGATGGCTACACCTTC.

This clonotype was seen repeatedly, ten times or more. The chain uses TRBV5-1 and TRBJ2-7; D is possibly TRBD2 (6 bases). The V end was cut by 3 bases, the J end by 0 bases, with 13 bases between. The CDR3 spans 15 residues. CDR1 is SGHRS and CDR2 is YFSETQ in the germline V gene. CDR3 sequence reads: CASSSFSGPSYEQYF. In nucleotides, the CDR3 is TGCGCCAGCAGCTCTTTTAGCGGCCCCTCCTACGAGCAGTACTTC.

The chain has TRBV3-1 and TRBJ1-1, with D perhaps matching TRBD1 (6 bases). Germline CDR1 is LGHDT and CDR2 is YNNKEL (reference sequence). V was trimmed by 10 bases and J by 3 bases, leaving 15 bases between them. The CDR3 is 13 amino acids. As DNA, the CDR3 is TGTGCCACCCTACGAAGGGGGGACACTGAAGCTTTCTTT. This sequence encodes CATLRRGDTEAFF.

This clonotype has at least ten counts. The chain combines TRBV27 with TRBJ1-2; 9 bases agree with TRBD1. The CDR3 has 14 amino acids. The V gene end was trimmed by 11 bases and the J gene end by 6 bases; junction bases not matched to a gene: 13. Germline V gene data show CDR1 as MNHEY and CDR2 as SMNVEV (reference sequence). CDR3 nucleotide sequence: TGTGCCGGGACTTCAGGGACAGGGAAAGATGGCTACACCTTC. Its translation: CAGTSGTGKDGYTF.